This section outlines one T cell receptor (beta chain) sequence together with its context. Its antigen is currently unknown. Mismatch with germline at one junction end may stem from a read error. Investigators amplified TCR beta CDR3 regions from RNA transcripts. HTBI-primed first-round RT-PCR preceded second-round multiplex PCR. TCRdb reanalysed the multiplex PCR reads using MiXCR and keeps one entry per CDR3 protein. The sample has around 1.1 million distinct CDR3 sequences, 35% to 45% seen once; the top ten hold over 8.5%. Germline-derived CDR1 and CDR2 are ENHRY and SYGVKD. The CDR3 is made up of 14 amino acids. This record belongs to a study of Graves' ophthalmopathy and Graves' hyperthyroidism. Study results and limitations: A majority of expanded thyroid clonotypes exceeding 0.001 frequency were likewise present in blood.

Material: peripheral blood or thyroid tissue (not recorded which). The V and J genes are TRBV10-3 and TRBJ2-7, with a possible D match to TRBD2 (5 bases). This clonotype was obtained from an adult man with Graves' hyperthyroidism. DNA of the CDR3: TGTGCCATCAGGGACGGGGTGGGGAGAGACGAGCAGTGCTTC. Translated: CAIRDGVGRDEQCF.